This TCR beta chain was obtained from a study of blood T cells in healthy people across ages. This clonotype was observed many times. A second roughly 7 to 12 cycle PCR used barcoded and J-beta primers. Via MiXCR, TCRdb re-called the 5' RACE reads, giving one row per CDR3 protein. The sample lists roughly 1.7 million distinct CDR3 sequences, around 35% seen once, with 11% in the top ten. Germline assignment: CDR1 SGHAT and CDR2 FQNNGV. The V gene lost 5 bases and the J gene lost 0 bases, with 10 bases spanning the gap. The CDR3 consists of 14 residues. Sequenced: blood. The source of this sequence is a woman younger than 45 in good health. The chain has TRBV11-2 and TRBJ2-5; maybe TRBD1 (5 bases). CDR3 amino acids: CASSHLRDQETQYF. CDR3 DNA sequence: TGTGCCAGCAGCCACCTCAGGGACCAAGAGACCCAGTACTTC.